The 18 T cell receptor beta chains below all came from one sample that was sequenced in a study of T cells in Graves' hyperthyroidism and ophthalmopathy. Authors of the study amplified TCR beta CDR3 regions from RNA transcripts. Initially, a first-round RT-PCR of the TCR CDR3 employed the HTBI primer set. Using its own MiXCR run on the multiplex PCR reads, TCRdb lists one record per CDR3 protein. There are 450,000 to 600,000 distinct CDR3 sequences in the sample; 20% occur only once, and about 50% lies in the top ten. Input material: blood. These receptors all stem from a man aged 40-49 years with Graves' ophthalmopathy.

This clonotype has more than one count but fewer than ten. J is TRBJ1-1 and V is TRBV29-1; D is unresolved. Between the trimmed V and J ends, which lost 3 bases and 10 bases, there was a span of 12 bases. This CDR3 region has 11 residues. In germline, CDR1 is SQVTM, CDR2 ANQGSEA. The CDR3 DNA follows: TGCAGCGTTGAGGGCTCGGTCAGAGCTTTCTTT. It translates to CSVEGSVRAFF.

This clonotype was recorded a few times. V is TRBV20-1 and J is TRBJ2-2; D is unresolved. Trimming shortened V by 3 bases and J by 2 bases, and 7 bases separated the two germline ends. This CDR3 has 13 residues. Per the germline V gene, CDR1 is DFQATT and CDR2 is SNEGSKA (reference sequence). CDR3 DNA: TGCAGTGCTAGTGGGTTAAACACCGGGGAGCTGTTTTTT. Its protein product is CSASGLNTGELFF.

This clonotype was found many times. The CDR3 DNA reads as TGTGCCAGCAGCTTGACAGAATCAGACGCTGAAGCTTTCTTT. The encoded protein is CASSLTESDAEAFF. The chain carries TRBV11-1 and TRBJ1-1, with a weak D call TRBD1 (5 bases). Trimming cost V 3 bases and J 6 bases, with 14 bases left between them. CDR3 length: 14 residues. Germline values: CDR1 SGHAT, CDR2 FQDESV (reference sequence).

This chain links TRBV20-1 with TRBJ2-5; TRBD2 might be the D (5 bases). Per the germline V gene, CDR1 is DFQATT and CDR2 is SNEGSKA (reference sequence). This CDR3 is built from 13 residues. V was trimmed by 1 base and J by 5 bases, leaving 11 bases between them. Here the CDR3 reads CSARARSVETQYF. The CDR3 region has the DNA TGCAGTGCTAGAGCCCGTAGCGTGGAGACCCAGTACTTC.

The V call is TRBV20-1, the J call TRBJ2-5; TRBD1 might be the D (6 bases). V was trimmed by 5 bases and J by 1 base, leaving 20 bases between them. CDR1 is DFQATT, CDR2 SNEGSKA, per germline (reference sequence). CDR3 size: 16 residues. CDR3 residues: CSAYSQGSRLQETQYF. The CDR3 nucleotides are TGCAGTGCTTATTCTCAGGGGTCTAGGCTCCAAGAGACCCAGTACTTC.

This clonotype was counted many times. This chain joins TRBV2 and TRBJ1-1; a weak D match, TRBD1 (6 bases). The CDR3 has 16 amino acids. The germline V and J ends were trimmed by 7 bases and 2 bases, with 20 bases remaining between them. The germline CDR1 and CDR2 sequences are SNHLY and FYNNEI. The CDR3 DNA is TGTGCCAGCACGGCGGGGGCGTGGGGGGGAAACACTGAAGCTTTCTTT. Its translation is CASTAGAWGGNTEAFF.

J is TRBJ2-2 and V is TRBV19; the D gene could be TRBD1 or TRBD2 (5 bases each). The CDR3 runs to 18 residues. Trimming took off 5 bases at V and 0 bases at J, with 19 bases between the two ends. CDR1 and CDR2 from the germline V gene are LNHDA and SQIVND (reference sequence). CDR3 bases: TGTGCCAGTAGTCGGGCCACTCGAGGGGCCGCGAACACCGGGGAGCTGTTTTTT. This codes for CASSRATRGAANTGELFF.

Of note for this clonotype: A single base separates this from a much larger clone, so it may be a read error. The gene calls are TRBV9 and TRBJ2-7; 10 bases are a match to TRBD2. CDR1 SGDLS and CDR2 YYNGEE come from the germline V gene. Unmatched junction bases numbered 5, after V lost 4 bases and J lost 1 base. This CDR3 is 15 amino acids long. DNA of the CDR3: TGTGCCAGCAGCTCCCGAGCGGGAGGGTCCTACGAGCAGTACTTC. Translation: CASSSRAGGSYEQYF. Variable domain in full (rest from reference TRBV9 and TRBJ2-7): DSGVTQTPKHLITATGQRVTLRCSPRSGDLSVYWYQQSLDQGLQFLIQYYNGEERAKGNILERFSAQQFPDLHSELNLSSLELGDSALYFCASSSRAGGSYEQYFGPGTRLTVT.

This clonotype appeared a few times. V is TRBV14 and J is TRBJ2-3; D call uncertain. Per germline, CDR1 SGHDN and CDR2 FVKESK. Trimming took 4 bases from V and 5 from J, leaving 13 bases between them. The CDR3 is made up of 14 amino acids. This chain's CDR3 is CASSRMLAQDTQYF. CDR3 coding DNA: TGTGCCAGCAGCCGGATGCTTGCACAAGATACGCAGTATTTT.

This clonotype was observed at least ten times. This sequence joins TRBV7-2 and TRBJ2-5; a weak D match, TRBD2 (7 bases). Between the trimmed V and J ends, which lost 4 bases and 5 bases, there was a span of 11 bases. This CDR3 has 13 residues. Germline lookup yields CDR1 SGHTA and CDR2 FQGNSA. CDR3 nucleotides: TGTGCCAGCAGCTGGGGGGGGCGGGAGACCCAGTACTTC. It codes for CASSWGGRETQYF.

In this sample, this clonotype turned up a few times. The genes are TRBV28 and TRBJ2-3; 16 positions match TRBD2. J gave up 5 bases and V 8 bases, and 16 bases lay outside the gene matches. The germline gives CDR1 MDHEN, CDR2 SYDVKM. This CDR3 has 19 residues. In nucleotides, the CDR3 is TGTGCCAGCTCTTCTCCGGGACTAGCGGGAGGGGCTCGGGGAGATACGCAGTATTTT. Its translation is CASSSPGLAGGARGDTQYF.

The chain joins TRBV3-1 to TRBJ1-5; a possible D gene is TRBD1 (6 bases). The CDR3 extends over 13 amino acids. Germline V gene data show CDR1 as LGHDT and CDR2 as YNNKEL (reference sequence). V was pared by 3 bases and J by 9 bases, with 12 bases between. The CDR3 region has the DNA TGTGCCAGCAGCCACGCCCGAGGGGGGCCCCAGCATTTT. This sequence encodes CASSHARGGPQHF.

This clonotype appeared many times. J is TRBJ1-4 and V is TRBV12-3 or TRBV12-4; D gene uncertain. Trimming removed 3 bases from V and 4 bases from J, with 12 bases in between. The CDR3 loop spans 15 amino acids. The DNA for the CDR3 is TGTGCCAGCAGTTTGAACAGTGGGAGTAATGAAAAACTGTTTTTT. Translating it yields CASSLNSGSNEKLFF.

The CDR3 protein is CSAKSSGANVLTF. In DNA form, the CDR3 reads TGCAGTGCCAAAAGCTCTGGGGCCAACGTCCTGACTTTC. The chain links TRBV20-1 to TRBJ2-6; D not resolved. From germline, CDR1 is DFQATT and CDR2 SNEGSKA (reference sequence). The length of the CDR3 is 13 residues. Deletions cut 6 bases from V and 0 bases from J, with 6 bases between.

The rearrangement joins TRBV7-9 to TRBJ2-1; D is undetermined. This CDR3 comprises 15 residues. Germline V CDR1 and CDR2: SEHNR, FQNEAQ (reference sequence). V was clipped by 5 bases and J by 4 bases, with 15 bases between them. CDR3 residues: CASSKTESNYNEQFF. CDR3 in DNA: TGTGCCAGCAGCAAGACGGAATCTAATTACAATGAGCAGTTCTTC.

This clonotype showed up just a few times. Here the CDR3 DNA reads TGTGCCAGCAGCGTCCCCGGGACCCAGGACAATGAGCAGTTCTTC. This gives the protein CASSVPGTQDNEQFF. The chain combines TRBV5-4 with TRBJ2-1; D is tentatively TRBD1 or TRBD2 (5 bases each). Germline V gives CDR1 SGHNT, CDR2 YYREEE (reference sequence). This CDR3 region has 15 residues. V was shortened by 4 bases and J by 5 bases, with 16 bases between the two germline ends.

The J gene is TRBJ1-5, the V gene TRBV7-9; D is uncertain. Germline CDR1 reads SEHNR; CDR2 reads FQNEAQ (reference sequence). CDR3 size: 12 residues. V lost 8 bases and J lost 9, with 14 bases in between. The CDR3, as DNA: TGTGCCAGCGCCTCGGGCGGCGGGCCCCAGCATTTT. This translates into CASASGGGPQHF. Full variable domain (outside the CDR3, taken from reference TRBV7-9 and TRBJ1-5): DTGVSQNPRHKITKRGQNVTFRCDPISEHNRLYWYRQTLGQGPEFLTYFQNEAQLEKSRLLSDRFSAERPKGSFSTLEIQRTEQGDSAMYLCASASGGGPQHFGDGTRLSIL.

This rearrangement joins TRBV9 to TRBJ2-1; possibly TRBD1 for D (6 bases). Germline V gene data show CDR1 as SGDLS and CDR2 as YYNGEE. The length of the CDR3 is 15 residues. Trimming cost V 3 bases and J 6 bases, with 16 bases left between them. The CDR3 DNA reads TGTGCCAGCAGCGCTGGACAGTCGATCGGCAATGAGCAGTTCTTC. This codes for CASSAGQSIGNEQFF.